This T cell receptor beta chain was sequenced in a study of OX40 agonist ivuxolimab in advanced cancers. Method: immunoSEQ multiplex PCR; TCRdb's copy keeps in-frame clones and lacks some. The table records around 80,000 clones, roughly 84% of them present only once. There are 14 residues in the CDR3. Trimming removed 7 bases from V and 11 bases from J, with 20 bases in between. Germline-derived CDR1 and CDR2 are SNHLY and FYNNEI. The V gene is TRBV2, the J gene TRBJ1-4; maybe TRBD1 (6 bases). The TCR sequence derives from an adult with an advanced solid tumor such as melanoma, head and neck, liver or kidney cancer. The sample here was CD4+ or CD8+ T cells sorted from blood, taken in a trial of the OX40 agonist ivuxolimab. In DNA form, the CDR3 reads TGTGCCAGCAAGGAGACAGGACGGAAGGCGAAACTGTTTTTT. Amino acid sequence: CASKETGRKAKLFF.